This T cell receptor beta chain originates from a study of T cell responses to AZD1222 COVID-19 vaccine. Study-wide results and limits: Donors were mostly white British, more females; clonal diversity possibly underestimated. Two AZD1222 doses significantly raised spike-specific TCR breadth and depth over controls. Regions left unmutated in variants are reportedly the target of nearly half of spike-specific TCRs. No repertoire was sampled before or during the peak T cell response, only after it.

The length of the CDR3 is 14 residues. From germline, CDR1 is MNHEY and CDR2 SVGAGI. The V end lost 10 bases, the J end lost 2 bases, and 15 bases lay between the germline ends. The table came from immunoSEQ multiplex PCR; TCRdb's copy has only in-frame clones and leaves some out. Here the sample spans roughly 120,000 clones, 85% to 90% being singletons. As for this clone: The antigen remains undetermined.

The gene calls are TRBV6-5 and TRBJ1-3; D possibly corresponds to TRBD1 (6 bases). Sequenced here: peripheral blood, sampled on day 0 of AZD1222 vaccination. The sequence derives from an adult in good health. This CDR3 reads CAIIQGEAGNTIYF. CDR3 in DNA: TGTGCCATCATACAGGGAGAGGCTGGAAACACCATATATTTT.